One and the same sample provided the 28 T cell receptor beta chains below, sequenced in a study of cytomegalovirus exposure and HLA in healthy donors. PCR primers comprised 60 Vbeta and 13 Jbeta primers. Assay used: immunoSEQ multiplex PCR; TCRdb lists only in-frame clones, some missing. The repertoire has approximately 100,000 clones, 65% to 80% of them found once; the top ten carry 3.6%. Material for sequencing was PBMCs. The source is a man aged 60 to 75 in good health and CMV-seronegative.

In this sample, this clone turned up a few times. This chain connects TRBV7-8 to TRBJ2-5; 8 bases agree with TRBD2. This CDR3 has 14 residues. Per the germline V gene, CDR1 is SGHVS and CDR2 is FQNEAQ. V gave up 5 bases and J gave up 5 bases; unmatched junction bases: 7. CDR3 DNA sequence: TGTGCCAGCAGCCCTAGCGGGCGGGGGGAGACCCAGTACTTC. Protein product: CASSPSGRGETQYF.

This chain connects TRBV25-1 to TRBJ1-1, with 10 bases that match TRBD1. The germline CDR1 and CDR2 sequences are MGHDK and SYGVNS. The CDR3 is 17 residues long. V was clipped by 3 bases and J by 3 bases; unmatched bases: 10. CDR3 DNA sequence: TGTGCCAGCAGTGATAGGGACAGGGGAGGAGCGGACACTGAAGCTTTCTTT. This translates into CASSDRDRGGADTEAFF.

This chain links TRBV5-1 with TRBJ2-5, with 8 bases that match TRBD1. This CDR3 is built from 15 residues. CDR1 is SGHRS and CDR2 is YFSETQ in the germline V gene. The ends lost 0 bases at V and 1 base at J; junction bases unmatched: 2. CDR3 coding DNA: TGCGCCAGCAGCTTGGCCGGGACAGGCCAAGAGACCCAGTACTTC. It specifies CASSLAGTGQETQYF.

The chain combines TRBV5-4 with TRBJ2-7; D uncertain. CDR1 SGHNT and CDR2 YYREEE come from the germline V gene (reference sequence). The CDR3 is 12 amino acids. V was shortened by 4 bases and J by 3 bases, with 8 bases between the two germline ends. This CDR3 is CASSPLGYEQYF. The DNA for the CDR3 is TGTGCCAGCAGCCCCCTCGGCTACGAGCAGTACTTC.

The CDR3, as DNA: TGTGCCAGCAGCTTAGCGTTGGGACAGGGCAACAATGAGCAGTTCTTC. Translating gives CASSLALGQGNNEQFF. The chain joins TRBV7-2 to TRBJ2-1; 9 nucleotides match TRBD1. The CDR3 has 16 amino acids. V shed 0 bases and J 5 bases; nucleotides not matched to a gene: 5. Germline CDR1 SGHTA, CDR2 FQGNSA.

This chain joins TRBV12-5 and TRBJ2-2; TRBD1 matches 8 bases. CDR3 length equals 14 residues. From germline, CDR1 is LGHNT and CDR2 FRNRAP. Trimming took 3 bases from V and 4 from J; bases not matched to a gene: 1. The CDR3 protein is CASGFTGGTGELFF. The CDR3 region has the DNA TGTGCTAGTGGTTTCACAGGGGGCACCGGGGAGCTGTTTTTT.

The rearrangement joins TRBV7-2 to TRBJ1-1, with a tentative D call TRBD1 (6 bases). The CDR3 is 16 residues long. The V end lost 5 bases, the J end lost 1 base, and 17 bases lay between the germline ends. CDR1 and CDR2 (germline): SGHTA, FQGNSA. This chain's CDR3 is CASSARGGGQNTEAFF. In DNA, the CDR3 is TGTGCCAGCAGCGCCCGCGGCGGGGGGCAGAACACTGAAGCTTTCTTT.

This chain links TRBV4-2 with TRBJ1-3; 7 nucleotides line up with TRBD1. Trimming removed 1 base from V and 2 bases from J; junction bases left unmatched: 17. The germline V gene encodes CDR1 LGHNA and CDR2 YNFKEQ. The CDR3 totals 20 residues. The CDR3 nucleotides are TGTGCCAGCAGCCAAGCCCCGACCGGGACAGCATCGTTGACTGGAAACACCATATATTTT. Encoded protein: CASSQAPTGTASLTGNTIYF.

V gene TRBV4-2 combines with J gene TRBJ2-3, with D perhaps TRBD1 (6 bases). Trimming cost V 0 bases and J 3 bases, with 13 bases left between them. Germline assignment: CDR1 LGHNA and CDR2 YNFKEQ. The CDR3 has 16 residues. CDR3 in DNA: TGTGCCAGCAGCCAAGATCAGGGGAGTGGGACAGATACGCAGTATTTT. This encodes CASSQDQGSGTDTQYF.

A word on this clone: Sequence at one end of the junction differs from germline and may be a read error. The gene calls are TRBV4-1 and TRBJ1-5, with D possibly being TRBD1 (5 bases). Germline V gene sequence: CDR1 MGHRA, CDR2 YSYEKL. This CDR3 has 17 residues. CDR3 protein: CASTLGVPRGLNQPQHF. CDR3 nucleotides: TGCGCCAGCACTCTGGGGGTACCGCGGGGCCTCAATCAGCCCCAACATTTT.

V is TRBV5-1 and J is TRBJ1-4; D might be TRBD1 (5 bases). With 0 bases removed from V and 3 bases from J, the gap between germline ends came to 15 bases. The CDR3 is made up of 17 amino acids. The germline V gene has CDR1 SGHRS and CDR2 YFSETQ. CDR3 sequence: CASSLGAGPAANEKLFF. CDR3 nucleotides: TGCGCCAGCAGCTTGGGGGCAGGGCCGGCGGCTAATGAAAAACTGTTTTTT. The full variable domain, rest sourced from reference TRBV5-1 and TRBJ1-4, is KAGVTQTPRYLIKTRGQQVTLSCSPISGHRSVSWYQQTPGQGLQFLFEYFSETQRNKGNFPGRFSGRQFSNSRSEMNVSTLELGDSALYLCASSLGAGPAANEKLFFGSGTQLSVL.

The CDR3: CASRSLTSGEDTQYF. Here the CDR3 DNA reads TGTGCCAGCAGAAGCCTGACTAGCGGGGAAGATACGCAGTATTTT. This chain joins TRBV2 and TRBJ2-3; 11 bases are shared with TRBD2. The V segment lost 6 bases and the J segment 5 bases; nucleotides outside the gene matches: 7. The CDR3 spans 15 residues. Per the germline V gene, CDR1 is SNHLY and CDR2 is FYNNEI.

The chain couples TRBV6-4 to TRBJ2-1, with 10 bases that match TRBD1. Unmatched junction bases numbered 5, after V lost 4 bases and J lost 8 bases. Looked up from germline, CDR1 is MRHNA and CDR2 is SNTAGT. This CDR3 is 14 amino acids long. The CDR3 nucleotides are TGTGCCAGCAGTGGCGGACAGGGGGGCGATGAGCAGTTCTTC. As protein: CASSGGQGGDEQFF.

The V gene is TRBV7-2, the J gene TRBJ1-4; D gene ambiguous. The CDR3 spans 16 residues. Germline loops: CDR1 SGHTA, CDR2 FQGNSA. The germline V and J ends were trimmed by 5 bases and 4 bases, with 17 bases remaining between them. The CDR3 region is CASSESLAGSNEKLFF. CDR3 sequence (DNA): TGTGCCAGCAGCGAGAGTCTTGCGGGGAGTAATGAAAAACTGTTTTTT.

V and J are TRBV19 and TRBJ2-2; 7 bases match TRBD2. J lost 1 base, V lost 7 bases, and 9 bases had no gene match. CDR1 is LNHDA, CDR2 SQIVND, per germline (reference sequence). The CDR3 has 16 amino acids. In nucleotides, the CDR3 is TGTGCCAGTACCGAGGGGAGGGCTTGGAACACCGGGGAGCTGTTTTTT. Its protein product is CASTEGRAWNTGELFF.

The rearrangement uses TRBV19 and TRBJ2-3; possibly TRBD2 for D (5 bases). The CDR3 length is 14 residues. Deletions cut 6 bases from V and 2 bases from J, with 12 bases between. CDR1 is LNHDA, CDR2 SQIVND, per germline (reference sequence). CDR3 region: CASSPGLYTDTQYF. In DNA form, the CDR3 reads TGTGCCAGTAGCCCTGGACTTTACACAGATACGCAGTATTTT.

The chain uses TRBV29-1 and TRBJ2-5, with 7 bases matching TRBD1. CDR3 length: 15 amino acids. The germline V gene encodes CDR1 SQVTM and CDR2 ANQGSEA. Germline trimming cut 4 bases from V and 5 bases from J; bases unmatched to any gene: 13. The CDR3 sequence is CSVVYRQGLVETQYF. The CDR3 DNA is TGCAGCGTTGTGTACCGACAGGGCTTGGTGGAGACCCAGTACTTC. Full variable domain (rest looked up from reference TRBV29-1 and TRBJ2-5): SAVISQKPSRDICQRGTSLTIQCQVDSQVTMMFWYRQQPGQSLTLIATANQGSEATYESGFVIDKFPISRPNLTFSTLTVSNMSPEDSSIYLCSVVYRQGLVETQYFGPGTRLLVL.

The chain recombines TRBV5-1 with TRBJ2-7; 8 nucleotides agree with TRBD2. V lost 2 bases, J lost 6 bases, and 16 bases stayed unmatched. Germline assignment: CDR1 SGHRS and CDR2 YFSETQ. CDR3 length: 17 residues. CDR3 nucleotides: TGCGCCAGCAGCTTCAGTGCGGGGGGCCTTTGGGTTGGCGAGCAGTACTTC. It specifies CASSFSAGGLWVGEQYF.

The chain links TRBV29-1 to TRBJ2-1; perhaps TRBD2 as D (7 bases). The CDR3 totals 10 residues. Germline V CDR1 and CDR2: SQVTM, ANQGSEA. The germline V and J ends were trimmed by 7 bases and 10 bases, with 11 bases remaining between them. The CDR3 reads CSAGGPEQFF. CDR3 sequence (DNA): TGCAGCGCCGGGGGGCCCGAGCAGTTCTTC.

The chain joins TRBV25-1 to TRBJ2-7; TRBD2 aligns across 8 bases. This CDR3 is built from 13 residues. The J segment lost 1 base and the V segment lost 8 bases, leaving 4 bases of the junction unmatched. Germline values: CDR1 MGHDK, CDR2 SYGVNS. This CDR3 is CASYGGASYEQYF. The CDR3 DNA reads as TGTGCCAGCTACGGGGGGGCATCCTACGAGCAGTACTTC.

The chain uses TRBV5-4 and TRBJ1-2; the match to TRBD1 covers 7 bases. This CDR3 is built from 13 residues. Germline CDR1 reads SGHNT; CDR2 reads YYREEE (reference sequence). Trimming at V came to 4 bases and at J to 2 bases, leaving 2 bases not matched to a gene. CDR3 protein: CASSQTGNYGYTF. The CDR3 DNA is TGTGCCAGCAGCCAGACAGGGAACTATGGCTACACCTTC.

This chain links TRBV18 with TRBJ1-6; D uncertain. V lost 3 bases and J 7 bases, leaving 7 bases between the germline ends. Looked up from germline, CDR1 is KGHSH and CDR2 is LQKENI. The CDR3 is made up of 13 amino acids. This CDR3 is CASSPGANSPLHF. The DNA of the CDR3 is TGTGCCAGCTCACCGGGAGCAAATTCACCCCTCCACTTT.

This clone was observed once. This chain links TRBV11-1 with TRBJ2-5; the match to TRBD2 covers 8 bases. The CDR3 loop spans 16 amino acids. After removal of 6 bases from V and 4 bases from J, the junction contained 13 bases not matched to a gene. The germline V gene has CDR1 SGHAT and CDR2 FQDESV (reference sequence). DNA for the CDR3: TGTGCCAGCAGTTCCGGGAGCGGGGGACCGGCAGAGACCCAGTACTTC. Translated, it gives CASSSGSGGPAETQYF.

This clone was found once. J is TRBJ1-2 and V is TRBV19; D might be TRBD1 (6 bases). Per the germline V gene, CDR1 is LNHDA and CDR2 is SQIVND (reference sequence). CDR3 size: 13 residues. Trimming took off 5 bases at V and 4 bases at J, with 11 bases between the two ends. The CDR3 loop reads CASSSGDGYGYTF. DNA of the CDR3: TGTGCCAGTAGTTCAGGGGACGGCTATGGCTACACCTTC.

The rearrangement uses TRBV4-3 and TRBJ2-5, with 11 bases matching TRBD2. CDR3 length equals 16 residues. With 0 bases clipped from V and 4 bases from J, the junction kept 4 bases outside the gene matches. Per the germline V gene, CDR1 is LGHNA and CDR2 is YSLEER. For the CDR3, the DNA is TGCGCCAGCAGCCAAGATAGCGGGGGGGCCGGAGAGACCCAGTACTTC. It codes for CASSQDSGGAGETQYF.

J is TRBJ1-2 and V is TRBV6-6; the D gene is possibly TRBD1 (6 bases). V lost 4 bases and J lost 1, with 16 bases in between. The CDR3 is 16 amino acids. Germline CDR1 and CDR2: MNHNY and SVGAGI (reference sequence). CDR3 DNA: TGTGCCAGCAGTTCCTACGGGAGGGACAATAACTATGGCTACACCTTC. Amino acid sequence: CASSSYGRDNNYGYTF.

The chain employs TRBV10-3 and TRBJ2-2; D perhaps matches TRBD2 (5 bases). The CDR3 spans 11 residues. The germline V and J ends were trimmed by 6 bases and 6 bases, with 5 bases remaining between them. CDR1 is ENHRY, CDR2 SYGVKD, per germline. This CDR3 is CAIRGAGELFF. Here the CDR3 DNA reads TGTGCCATCAGGGGAGCCGGGGAGCTGTTTTTT.

The V gene is TRBV7-3, the J gene TRBJ2-6; tentatively, D is TRBD2 (6 bases). This CDR3 is 18 amino acids long. Trimming took off 0 bases at V and 0 bases at J, with 12 bases between the two ends. Germline-derived CDR1 and CDR2 are SGHTA and FQGTGA. The CDR3 coding sequence is TGTGCCAGCAGCTTAACGGGGGGACTCGACTCTGGGGCCAACGTCCTGACTTTC. Translated, it gives CASSLTGGLDSGANVLTF. Using reference TRBV7-3 and TRBJ2-6 for the parts outside the CDR3, the full variable domain is GAGVSQTPSNKVTEKGKYVELRCDPISGHTALYWYRQSLGQGPEFLIYFQGTGAADDSGLPNDRFFAVRPEGSVSTLKIQRTERGDSAVYLCASSLTGGLDSGANVLTFGAGSRLTVL.